These 31 T cell receptor beta chains were sequenced from one sample in a study of T-cell reconstitution after alpha-beta-depleted transplantation in children. Unique molecular identifiers were used to barcode this TCRbeta library. One entry per CDR3 protein, called by TCRdb with MiXCR from the PCR reads. The sample carries approximately 300,000 distinct CDR3 sequences, 11% recorded once. Material: peripheral blood, obtained 180 days after TCRalphabeta/CD19-depleted stem cell transplant. These receptors all stem from a male patient aged 2-10 years who had a stem cell transplant for chronic granulomatous disease, so the T cells may come from the graft donor.

This clonotype was seen repeatedly, ten times or more. The chain is built from TRBV7-8 and TRBJ2-3; 7 bases match TRBD2. In germline, CDR1 is SGHVS, CDR2 FQNEAQ. The CDR3 extends over 17 amino acids. J was trimmed by 2 bases and V by 3 bases; bases with no gene match: 11. In nucleotides, the CDR3 is TGTGCCAGCAGCTTCAGCCTAGCGGAGGCCCTCACAGATACGCAGTATTTT. This encodes CASSFSLAEALTDTQYF.

Ten or more counts support this clonotype. This chain links TRBV6-2 or TRBV6-3 with TRBJ1-5; D is perhaps TRBD1 (5 bases). V lost 5 bases to trimming and J lost 2 bases, with 13 bases between them. The CDR3 extends over 15 amino acids. CDR1 MNHEY and CDR2 SVGEGT come from the germline V gene. The CDR3, as DNA: TGTGCCAGCAGTGGAGAGGGGTTAGGCAATCAGCCCCAGCATTTT. Translating it yields CASSGEGLGNQPQHF.

The chain couples TRBV4-2 to TRBJ2-1; D gene uncertain. The CDR3 contains 15 residues. Per germline, CDR1 LGHNA and CDR2 YNFKEQ. Trimming left V 4 bases short and J 1 base short, with 11 bases between. The CDR3 loop reads CASSPYGRSYNEQFF. CDR3 nucleotides: TGTGCCAGCAGCCCCTACGGGCGGTCCTACAATGAGCAGTTCTTC.

This clonotype appeared many times. The chain is built from TRBV4-1 and TRBJ1-5, with 8 bases lining up with TRBD1. The junction had 8 bases not matched to a gene; V was cut back by 0 bases and J by 4 bases. There are 17 residues in the CDR3. The V gene's germline CDR1 is MGHRA and CDR2 YSYEKL. The CDR3 DNA sequence: TGCGCCAGCAGCCAAGAGGGGGCAGGGGGCCGGAATCAGCCCCAGCATTTT. Translated, it gives CASSQEGAGGRNQPQHF.

This clonotype has ten or more counts. A junction boundary mismatches the germline segment, possibly from a read error. The rearrangement links TRBV11-2 to TRBJ2-7; the match to TRBD2 covers 11 bases. In germline, CDR1 is SGHAT, CDR2 FQNNGV. The CDR3 has 14 residues. The CDR3 protein is CASSLGTSGSSRDF. In DNA form, the CDR3 reads TGTGCCAGCAGCTTAGGTACTAGCGGGAGCAGTAGGGACTTC.

This clonotype appeared many times. The chain is built from TRBV20-1 and TRBJ2-1; perhaps TRBD2 as D (6 bases). Germline V gives CDR1 DFQATT, CDR2 SNEGSKA (reference sequence). Trimming pared 0 bases from V and 2 bases from J, leaving 11 bases between. The CDR3 runs 15 residues. In DNA, the CDR3 is TGCAGTGCTAGAGATCCCCCTAGCGCCTACAATGAGCAGTTCTTC. This gives the protein CSARDPPSAYNEQFF.

This clonotype showed up many times. V is TRBV7-9 and J is TRBJ2-5, with D tentatively TRBD1 or TRBD2 (5 bases each). Germline lookup yields CDR1 SEHNR and CDR2 FQNEAQ (reference sequence). The length of the CDR3 is 13 residues. The V end lost 8 bases, the J end lost 0 bases, and 10 bases lay between the germline ends. The CDR3 sequence: CASGTGNQETQYF. The CDR3 DNA follows: TGTGCCAGCGGGACCGGGAACCAAGAGACCCAGTACTTC.

This clonotype came up many times. V is TRBV29-1 and J is TRBJ2-1; TRBD2 aligns across 8 bases. Germline V gene lookup returns CDR1 SQVTM and CDR2 ANQGSEA. After removal of 7 bases from V and 6 bases from J, the junction contained 23 bases not matched to a gene. The CDR3 sequence is 18 residues long. CDR3 nucleotide sequence: TGCAGCGCCACCCTACGAGTGACTAATAGCGGGATGGGCAATGAGCAGTTCTTC. Amino acid sequence: CSATLRVTNSGMGNEQFF.

This clonotype was recorded at least ten times. V gene TRBV28 combines with J gene TRBJ2-3; maybe TRBD1 (6 bases). With 7 bases removed from V and 2 bases from J, the gap between germline ends came to 22 bases. Germline V CDR1 and CDR2: MDHEN, SYDVKM. The CDR3 contains 17 residues. The CDR3 DNA is TGTGCCAGCACCACGTTCCGGTCAGGGGCAGACACAGATACGCAGTATTTT. Translation gives CASTTFRSGADTDTQYF.

This clonotype was recorded at least ten times. The chain has TRBV7-2 and TRBJ1-1; no reliable D call. CDR3 length: 14 residues. V was clipped by 1 base and J by 2 bases, with 8 bases between them. Per the germline V gene, CDR1 is SGHTA and CDR2 is FQGNSA. The CDR3 sequence is CASSLGHSNTEAFF. The CDR3 bases are TGTGCCAGCAGCTTAGGACATTCCAACACTGAAGCTTTCTTT.

This clonotype showed up many times. The chain is built from TRBV7-8 and TRBJ2-7; TRBD1 agrees at 8 bases. Germline assignment: CDR1 SGHVS and CDR2 FQNEAQ. This CDR3 region has 14 residues. The J segment lost 3 bases and the V segment lost 2 bases, leaving 3 bases of the junction unmatched. The CDR3 here is CASSLHRGNYEQYF. DNA for the CDR3: TGTGCCAGCAGCTTACACAGGGGGAACTACGAGCAGTACTTC.

This clonotype was found many times. J is TRBJ2-1 and V is TRBV20-1, with D perhaps TRBD1 (6 bases). Trimming removed 0 bases from V and 7 bases from J, with 19 bases in between. CDR3 size: 16 residues. Per germline, CDR1 DFQATT and CDR2 SNEGSKA (reference sequence). CDR3 nucleotide sequence: TGCAGTGCTAGAGATCCGATTGGGGGCTCCTGGAATGAGCAGTTCTTC. Protein product: CSARDPIGGSWNEQFF.

This clonotype has ten or more counts. The V call is TRBV28, the J call TRBJ2-7, with TRBD2 matching 7 bases. Germline V lookup: CDR1 MDHEN, CDR2 SYDVKM. V shed 3 bases and J 0 bases; nucleotides not matched to a gene: 26. CDR3 length: 22 amino acids. CDR3 nucleotides: TGTGCCAGCAGTTTCTGGCATCGACTAGCCGGTTCGGTCCGCGGCTCCTCCTACGAGCAGTACTTC. As protein: CASSFWHRLAGSVRGSSYEQYF.

This clonotype occurred many times. The genes are TRBV7-9 and TRBJ2-2; D may correspond to TRBD1 or TRBD2 (5 bases each). Per the germline V gene, CDR1 is SEHNR and CDR2 is FQNEAQ (reference sequence). The CDR3 extends over 16 amino acids. The germline V and J ends were trimmed by 6 bases and 0 bases, with 14 bases remaining between them. CDR3 bases: TGTGCCAGCAGTTCAAGAGGGGTCTCGAACACCGGGGAGCTGTTTTTT. It encodes CASSSRGVSNTGELFF.

There are many counts of this clonotype. V gene TRBV10-3 combines with J gene TRBJ1-1; D is unclear. The CDR3 loop spans 16 amino acids. The V end was cut by 0 bases, the J end by 0 bases, with 11 bases between. Germline V CDR1 and CDR2: ENHRY, SYGVKD. DNA for the CDR3: TGTGCCATCAGTGAGTCGGAGCTCCTCATGAACACTGAAGCTTTCTTT. Translated: CAISESELLMNTEAFF.

The V and J genes are TRBV13 and TRBJ2-4; 8 bases are a match to TRBD2. Unmatched junction bases numbered 9, after V lost 5 bases and J lost 3 bases. CDR3 length: 16 residues. Per germline, CDR1 PRHDT and CDR2 FYEKMQ (reference sequence). DNA of the CDR3: TGTGCCAGCAGCCCCAGGACTAGCTCAGTCAAAAACATTCAGTACTTC. This gives the protein CASSPRTSSVKNIQYF.

This clonotype was seen repeatedly, ten times or more. The chain links TRBV11-2 to TRBJ1-1, with 11 bases matching TRBD1. The germline V gene encodes CDR1 SGHAT and CDR2 FQNNGV. The CDR3 covers 19 residues. V gave up 5 bases and J gave up 1 base; unmatched junction bases: 15. CDR3 DNA: TGTGCCAGCAGCCCTCAGTTCTCCGGACAGGGGGCAAGGAACACTGAAGCTTTCTTT. This gives the protein CASSPQFSGQGARNTEAFF.

This clonotype has ten or more counts. This rearrangement joins TRBV7-2 to TRBJ1-1; a weak D match, TRBD1 (6 bases). Germline values: CDR1 SGHTA, CDR2 FQGNSA. With 1 base removed from V and 5 bases from J, the gap between germline ends came to 14 bases. This CDR3 region has 15 residues. This chain's CDR3 is CASSLVIGGVTEAFF. The CDR3 DNA follows: TGTGCCAGCAGCTTAGTCATAGGGGGAGTTACTGAAGCTTTCTTT. Using reference TRBV7-2 and TRBJ1-1 for the parts outside the CDR3, the full variable domain is GAGVSQSPSNKVTEKGKDVELRCDPISGHTALYWYRQSLGQGLEFLIYFQGNSAPDKSGLPSDRFSAERTGGSVSTLTIQRTQQEDSAVYLCASSLVIGGVTEAFFGQGTRLTVV.

The table lists this clonotype with many counts. V usage is TRBV2 and J usage is TRBJ2-7; D is uncertain. This CDR3 comprises 12 residues. Trimming stripped 4 bases from V and 2 bases from J, with 6 bases between. CDR1 and CDR2 (germline): SNHLY, FYNNEI. CDR3 region: CASSGLAYEQYF. CDR3 DNA sequence: TGTGCCAGCAGTGGTCTAGCCTACGAGCAGTACTTC.

A note on this clonotype: With a much larger clone just one base away, this may be a read error. The chain uses TRBV29-1 and TRBJ2-2, with D tentatively TRBD2 (5 bases). This CDR3 comprises 13 residues. The germline gives CDR1 SQVTM, CDR2 ANQGSEA. The CDR3 protein is CSVVEANTVELFF. CDR3 DNA sequence: TGCAGCGTTGTGGAGGCGAACACCGTGGAGCTGTTTTTT.

This clonotype was seen repeatedly, ten times or more. The V and J genes are TRBV7-8 and TRBJ2-7, with D perhaps matching TRBD1 (8 bases). Trimming left V 4 bases short and J 2 bases short, with 18 bases between. This CDR3 comprises 16 residues. CDR1 is SGHVS, CDR2 FQNEAQ, per germline. The CDR3 reads CASSSYRGGNPYEQYF. In DNA form, the CDR3 reads TGTGCCAGCAGCTCCTACAGGGGGGGAAATCCCTACGAGCAGTACTTC.

In this sample, this clonotype turned up a few times. The genes are TRBV23-1 and TRBJ2-7, with D possibly being TRBD1 (5 bases). TRBV23-1 is known as an ORF, though its function is uncertain. Deletions cut 0 bases from V and 7 bases from J, with 7 bases between. The CDR3 length is 12 residues. The CDR3 nucleotides are TGCGCCAGCAGTCAATCGCCAGGGGAGCAGTACTTC. This gives the protein CASSQSPGEQYF.

Many counts were recorded for this clonotype. CDR3 protein: CAKHPDEQYF. As DNA, the CDR3 is TGCGCCAAGCATCCGGACGAGCAGTACTTC. The chain employs TRBV5-1 and TRBJ2-7; D is undetermined. CDR1 and CDR2 from the germline V gene are SGHRS and YFSETQ. The length of the CDR3 is 10 residues. V lost 9 bases and J 5 bases, leaving 9 bases between the germline ends.

In this sample, this clonotype turned up a few times. The rearrangement joins TRBV7-9 to TRBJ2-7; maybe TRBD2 (6 bases). Germline V CDR1 and CDR2: SEHNR, FQNEAQ (reference sequence). V dropped 3 bases and J dropped 6 bases, with 24 bases sitting between them. The CDR3 length is 17 residues. This chain's CDR3 is CASSFRGTGGGGSEQYF. The CDR3 nucleotides are TGTGCCAGCAGCTTCCGAGGGACTGGCGGTGGTGGGAGCGAGCAGTACTTC.

Ten or more counts support this clonotype. The chain couples TRBV10-3 to TRBJ2-1; no clear D. Trimming took off 6 bases at V and 0 bases at J, with 6 bases between the two ends. Germline V gene lookup returns CDR1 ENHRY and CDR2 SYGVKD. This CDR3 contains 13 residues. CDR3 in amino acids: CAISMSSYNEQFF. In DNA form, the CDR3 reads TGTGCCATCAGCATGAGCTCCTACAATGAGCAGTTCTTC.

This clonotype was detected ten times or more. The CDR3 coding sequence is TGTGCCACCAGCAGAGTTGCTAGCGGGAGGGCCACCGTTGAGCAGTTCTTC. It encodes CATSRVASGRATVEQFF. The V call is TRBV15, the J call TRBJ2-1; 12 nucleotides match TRBD2. V gave up 1 base and J gave up 9 bases; unmatched junction bases: 10. The CDR3 runs 17 residues. Germline assignment: CDR1 LNHNV and CDR2 YYDKDF (reference sequence).

This clonotype was observed at least ten times. The V and J genes are TRBV10-3 and TRBJ1-2, with a possible D match to TRBD1 (6 bases). The CDR3 totals 13 residues. Per the germline V gene, CDR1 is ENHRY and CDR2 is SYGVKD. Trimming removed 11 bases from V and 4 bases from J, with 17 bases in between. DNA for the CDR3: TGTGCCGTAGGCCGACAGGATCTCTATGGCTACACCTTC. Its translation: CAVGRQDLYGYTF.

This clonotype appeared many times. The chain carries TRBV20-1 and TRBJ2-5; D possibly corresponds to TRBD1 (5 bases). The germline gives CDR1 DFQATT, CDR2 SNEGSKA (reference sequence). V lost 2 bases, J lost 5 bases, and 18 bases lay in between. The CDR3 runs 15 residues. The DNA for the CDR3 is TGCAGTGCTAGATCAGGGTTGGGCCGGTCGGAGACCCAGTACTTC. It translates to CSARSGLGRSETQYF.

This clonotype occurred a few times. J is TRBJ2-1 and V is TRBV29-1; perhaps TRBD1 as D (6 bases). CDR1 and CDR2 from the germline V gene are SQVTM and ANQGSEA. This CDR3 has 13 amino acids. V dropped 8 bases and J dropped 7 bases, with 18 bases sitting between them. CDR3 nucleotide sequence: TGCAGCCCTCTCTTGGCAGACAGGAATGAGCAGTTCTTC. Amino acids: CSPLLADRNEQFF.

This clonotype was observed many times. The V gene is TRBV7-8, the J gene TRBJ1-5; the D gene is possibly TRBD1 (6 bases). V lost 2 bases and J 4 bases, leaving 18 bases between the germline ends. The germline V gene encodes CDR1 SGHVS and CDR2 FQNEAQ. This CDR3 spans 17 amino acids. This CDR3 is CASSLPGRGARNQPQHF. The CDR3 DNA follows: TGTGCCAGCAGCTTACCAGGGCGGGGGGCGCGGAATCAGCCCCAGCATTTT.

This clonotype was picked up many times. V is TRBV7-3 and J is TRBJ2-1, with D tentatively TRBD1 or TRBD2 (5 bases each). Germline assignment: CDR1 SGHTA and CDR2 FQGTGA. The CDR3 runs 13 residues. V lost 3 bases to trimming and J lost 6 bases, with 9 bases between them. For the CDR3, the DNA is TGTGCCAGCAGCTTGGGGGTAGGCAATGAGCAGTTCTTC. Its translation is CASSLGVGNEQFF.